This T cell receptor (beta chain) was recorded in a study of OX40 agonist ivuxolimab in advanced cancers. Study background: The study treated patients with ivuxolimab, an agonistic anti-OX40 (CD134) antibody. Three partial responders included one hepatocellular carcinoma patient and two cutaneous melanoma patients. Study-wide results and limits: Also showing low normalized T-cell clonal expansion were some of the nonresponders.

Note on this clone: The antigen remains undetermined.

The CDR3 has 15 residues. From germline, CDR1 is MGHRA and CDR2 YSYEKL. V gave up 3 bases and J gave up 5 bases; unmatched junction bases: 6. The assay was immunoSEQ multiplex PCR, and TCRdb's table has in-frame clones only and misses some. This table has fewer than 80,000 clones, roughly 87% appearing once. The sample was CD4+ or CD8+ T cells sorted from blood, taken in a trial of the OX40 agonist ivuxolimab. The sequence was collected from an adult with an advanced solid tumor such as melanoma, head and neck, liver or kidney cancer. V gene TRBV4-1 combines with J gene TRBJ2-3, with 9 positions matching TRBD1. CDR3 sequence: CASSQGQGFGDTQYF. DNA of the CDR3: TGCGCCAGCAGCCAGGGACAGGGCTTTGGAGATACGCAGTATTTT.